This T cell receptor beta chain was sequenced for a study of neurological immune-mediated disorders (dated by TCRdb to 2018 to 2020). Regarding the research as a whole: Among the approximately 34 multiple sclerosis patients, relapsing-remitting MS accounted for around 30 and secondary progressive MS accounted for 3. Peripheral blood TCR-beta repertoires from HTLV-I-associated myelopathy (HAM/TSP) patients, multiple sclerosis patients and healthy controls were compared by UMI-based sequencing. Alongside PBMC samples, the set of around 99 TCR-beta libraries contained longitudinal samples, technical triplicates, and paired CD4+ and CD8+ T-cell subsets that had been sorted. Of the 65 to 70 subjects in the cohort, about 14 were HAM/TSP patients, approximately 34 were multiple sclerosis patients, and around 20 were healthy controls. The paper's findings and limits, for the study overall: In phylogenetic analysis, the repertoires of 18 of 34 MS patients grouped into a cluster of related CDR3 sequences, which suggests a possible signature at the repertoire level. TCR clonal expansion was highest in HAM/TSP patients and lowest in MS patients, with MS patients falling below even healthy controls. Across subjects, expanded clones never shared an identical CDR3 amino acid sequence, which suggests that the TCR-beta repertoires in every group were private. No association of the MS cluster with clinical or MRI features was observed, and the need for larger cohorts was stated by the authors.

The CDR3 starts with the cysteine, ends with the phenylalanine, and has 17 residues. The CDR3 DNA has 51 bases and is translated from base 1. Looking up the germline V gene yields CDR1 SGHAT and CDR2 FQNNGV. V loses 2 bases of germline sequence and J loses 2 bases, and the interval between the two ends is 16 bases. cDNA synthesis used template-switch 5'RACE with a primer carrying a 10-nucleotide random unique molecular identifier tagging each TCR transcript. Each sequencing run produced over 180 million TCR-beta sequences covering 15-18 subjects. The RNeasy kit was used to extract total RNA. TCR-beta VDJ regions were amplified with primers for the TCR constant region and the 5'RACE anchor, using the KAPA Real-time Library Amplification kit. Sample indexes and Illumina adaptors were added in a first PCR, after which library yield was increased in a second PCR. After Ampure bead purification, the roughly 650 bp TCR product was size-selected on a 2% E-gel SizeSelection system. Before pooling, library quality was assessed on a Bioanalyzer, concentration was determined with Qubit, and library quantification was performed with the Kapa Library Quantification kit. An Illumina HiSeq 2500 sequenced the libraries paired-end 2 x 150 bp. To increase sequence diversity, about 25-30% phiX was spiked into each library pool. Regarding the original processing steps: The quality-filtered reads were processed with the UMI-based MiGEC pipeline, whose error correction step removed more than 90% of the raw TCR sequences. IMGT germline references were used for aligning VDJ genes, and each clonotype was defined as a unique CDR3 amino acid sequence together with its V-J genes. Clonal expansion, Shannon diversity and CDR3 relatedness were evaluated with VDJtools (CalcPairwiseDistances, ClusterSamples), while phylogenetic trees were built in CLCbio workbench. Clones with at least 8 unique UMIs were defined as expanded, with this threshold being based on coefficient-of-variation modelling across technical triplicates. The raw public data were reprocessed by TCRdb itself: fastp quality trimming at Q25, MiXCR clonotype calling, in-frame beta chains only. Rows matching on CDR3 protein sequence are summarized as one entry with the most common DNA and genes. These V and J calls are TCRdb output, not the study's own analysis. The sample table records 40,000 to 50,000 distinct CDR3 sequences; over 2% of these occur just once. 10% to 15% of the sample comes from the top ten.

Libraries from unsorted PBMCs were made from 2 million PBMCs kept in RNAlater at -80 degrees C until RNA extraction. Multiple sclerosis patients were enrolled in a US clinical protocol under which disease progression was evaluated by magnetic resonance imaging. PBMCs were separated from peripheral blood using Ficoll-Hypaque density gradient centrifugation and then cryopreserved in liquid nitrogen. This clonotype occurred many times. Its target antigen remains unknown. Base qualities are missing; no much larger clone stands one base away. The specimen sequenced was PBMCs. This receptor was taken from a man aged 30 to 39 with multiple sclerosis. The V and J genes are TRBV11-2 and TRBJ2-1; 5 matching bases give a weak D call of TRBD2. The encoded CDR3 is CASSLLRLQRPYNEQFF. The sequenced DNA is TGTGCCAGCAGCTTACTAAGGCTTCAGCGGCCCTACAATGAGCAGTTCTTC.